This TCR beta chain was profiled in a study of human T cells and chemical hapten exposure. The junction had 4 bases not matched to a gene; V was cut back by 5 bases and J by 7 bases. The germline gives CDR1 MNHEY, CDR2 SVGEGT. The CDR3 consists of 12 residues. Turning to this clonotype: The antigen is not known.

The time point was: pre-sensitization, week 0. As to treatment: therapeutic diphenylcyclopropenone sensitization with weekly scalp DPC. Donation of samples came from alopecia patients who were 18 to 70 years old and suitable for DPC. The starting material, unfractionated whole blood, was used for total RNA extraction. Points from the study as a whole: Expanded TCRs clustered into significantly more large CDR3 similarity groups than controls, the analysis revealed.

A single record per CDR3 protein comes from TCRdb applying MiXCR to the RACE reads. Among under 300,000 distinct CDR3 sequences listed, almost 8% were seen once. The V and J genes are TRBV6-2 or TRBV6-3 and TRBJ1-2; 7 nucleotides match TRBD1. Sequences were derived from whole blood, sampled in connection with sensitization to the hapten diphenylcyclopropenone (DPC). The clonotype originates from a man between 18 and 35 years old with alopecia areata. Some clones in this sample may be carry-over from other donors' samples. The CDR3 DNA reads as TGTGCCAGCAGTGGGCACAGGGGTGGCTACACCTTC. It translates to CASSGHRGGYTF.